The 10 T cell receptor beta chains in this list originate from one sample, sequenced in a study of early T cells in non-severe SARS-CoV-2 infection (dated by TCRdb to about 2021). Libraries were constructed by 5' RACE. Sequencing instrument: NextSeq 500. TCRdb reprocessed the public reads (quality trimming at Q25 with fastp, clone calling with MiXCR) and kept in-frame beta chains. For every CDR3 protein sequence, its rows merge into one entry that carries the most common genes and DNA. Within this sample are some 28,000 distinct CDR3 sequences, with under 6.5% of them counted one time only. In total, the top ten clones hold roughly 5.4% of the sample. The specimen was whole blood. These receptors were collected from an adult who was a healthcare worker with PCR-confirmed SARS-CoV-2 infection or an uninfected control (not recorded which).

At least ten counts were recorded for this clonotype. The chain has TRBV7-2 and TRBJ1-5; a weak D match, TRBD1 (6 bases). The CDR3 is 15 amino acids. Germline CDR1 reads SGHTA; CDR2 reads FQGNSA. Trimming took 5 bases from V and 3 from J, leaving 14 bases between them. CDR3 protein: CASSPLGGYNQPQHF. The DNA for the CDR3 is TGTGCCAGCAGCCCCCTGGGGGGCTACAATCAGCCCCAGCATTTT.

This clonotype was counted at least ten times. The rearrangement joins TRBV14 to TRBJ2-1, with D tentatively TRBD2 (6 bases). This CDR3 has 13 amino acids. Germline assignment: CDR1 SGHDN and CDR2 FVKESK. V lost 0 bases and J lost 10, with 10 bases in between. Here the CDR3 DNA reads TGTGCCAGCAGCCAAGATTGGCGGGGCGAGCAGTTCTTC. As protein: CASSQDWRGEQFF.

This clonotype was counted at least ten times. V and J are TRBV12-3 or TRBV12-4 and TRBJ2-3; 7 bases are shared with TRBD1. The CDR3 is 13 residues long. The junction had 3 bases not matched to a gene; V was cut back by 5 bases and J by 4 bases. Written as DNA, the CDR3 is TGTGCCAGCAGTAATACAGGGGCAGATACGCAGTATTTT. Amino acids: CASSNTGADTQYF.

This clonotype has ten or more counts. This rearrangement joins TRBV10-3 to TRBJ2-7; tentatively, D is TRBD2 (6 bases). Per the germline V gene, CDR1 is ENHRY and CDR2 is SYGVKD. V lost 3 bases, J lost 3 bases, and 12 bases lay in between. The CDR3 spans 14 residues. The CDR3 nucleotides are TGTGCCATCAGTGAAGAGGGACTTGGCTACGAGCAGTACTTC. Its translation is CAISEEGLGYEQYF.

In its sample, this clonotype was seen a few times. The J gene is TRBJ2-7, the V gene TRBV12-3 or TRBV12-4; 8 nucleotides agree with TRBD2. V lost 3 bases, J lost 0 bases, and 4 bases stayed unmatched. The CDR3 runs 15 residues. Here the CDR3 reads CASSLPGGSSYEQYF. DNA for the CDR3: TGTGCCAGCAGTTTGCCGGGGGGGAGCTCCTACGAGCAGTACTTC.

This clonotype has ten or more counts. The chain employs TRBV27 and TRBJ2-7; D is perhaps TRBD1 or TRBD2 (5 bases each). Germline CDR1 MNHEY, CDR2 SMNVEV (reference sequence). This CDR3 is 14 amino acids long. V lost 8 bases and J 1 base, leaving 15 bases between the germline ends. The chain's CDR3 is CASGDRGSSYEQYF. In DNA form, the CDR3 reads TGTGCCAGCGGTGATCGGGGCTCTTCCTACGAGCAGTACTTC.

A few counts support this clonotype. The chain uses TRBV4-3 and TRBJ2-5; D call uncertain. Trimming shortened V by 4 bases and J by 5 bases, and 14 bases separated the two germline ends. The CDR3 has 14 amino acids. Germline V CDR1 and CDR2: LGHNA, YSLEER. The CDR3 region has the DNA TGCGCCAGCAGCCCCACGGCGAACGCGGAGACCCAGTACTTC. The encoded protein is CASSPTANAETQYF.

This clonotype was counted once. Being one base from a much bigger clone, this may be a read error. This chain joins TRBV6-1 and TRBJ2-3; D gene uncertain. V shed 8 bases and J shed 4 bases, with 10 bases lying between them. The CDR3 is 12 residues long. Germline V CDR1 and CDR2: MNHNS, SASEGT. DNA of the CDR3: TGTGCCAGCGTCCTCGACGCAGATACGCAGTATTTT. Translating it yields CASVLDADTQYF.

Ten or more counts support this clonotype. The V call is TRBV25-1, the J call TRBJ1-6; no firm D call. Deletions cut 6 bases from V and 0 bases from J, with 12 bases between. Germline CDR1 MGHDK, CDR2 SYGVNS. The CDR3 is 16 amino acids. This chain's CDR3 is CASSLPGSSYNSPLHF. DNA of the CDR3: TGTGCCAGCAGCCTACCCGGGAGCTCCTATAATTCACCCCTCCACTTT.

This clonotype was observed at least ten times. Here the CDR3 reads CASSRETGIKSDTQYF. The CDR3 DNA is TGCGCCAGCAGCCGAGAGACAGGGATCAAGTCAGATACGCAGTATTTT. The chain links TRBV4-3 to TRBJ2-3; 7 nucleotides align to TRBD1. The CDR3 sequence is 16 residues long. CDR1 and CDR2 from the germline V gene are LGHNA and YSLEER. Trimming cost V 4 bases and J 4 bases; bases outside gene matches: 11.